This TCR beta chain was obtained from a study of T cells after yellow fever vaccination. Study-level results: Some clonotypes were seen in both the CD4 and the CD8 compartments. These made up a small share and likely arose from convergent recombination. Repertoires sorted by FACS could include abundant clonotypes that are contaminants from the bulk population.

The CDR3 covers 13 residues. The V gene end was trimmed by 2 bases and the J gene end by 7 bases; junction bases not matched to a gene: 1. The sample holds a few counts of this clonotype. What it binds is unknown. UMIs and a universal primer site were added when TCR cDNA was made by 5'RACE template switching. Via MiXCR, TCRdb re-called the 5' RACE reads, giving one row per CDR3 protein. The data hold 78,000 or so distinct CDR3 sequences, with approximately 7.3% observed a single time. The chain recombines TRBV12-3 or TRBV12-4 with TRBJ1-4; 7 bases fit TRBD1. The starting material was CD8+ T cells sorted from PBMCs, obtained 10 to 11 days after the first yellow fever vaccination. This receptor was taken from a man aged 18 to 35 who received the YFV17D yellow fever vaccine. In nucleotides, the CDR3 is TGTGCCAGCAGTTTATCAGGGGGTGAAAAACTGTTTTTT. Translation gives CASSLSGGEKLFF.